The text below deals with one TCR beta chain. Its antigen target is currently unknown. Nothing much larger sits one base from this clone, and base qualities are not available. Whole blood was collected in K2EDTA tubes by collaborating institutions according to the institutions' own protocols. Collaborator samples were shipped for TCRbeta analysis as frozen whole blood, isolated PBMCs, or DNA extracted from either sample type. This sample is drawn from a study of blood T cell repertoires in COVID-19 (dated by TCRdb to about 2020). About the full investigation: The collaborator samples originated in the United States, Italy and Spain and spanned the acute and convalescent phases of COVID-19. The samples were drawn from the first 160 participants of the ongoing ImmuneRACE study and from 1,254 subjects provided by 6 global collaborators. Where available, HLA class I and class II types were taken from metadata supplied by the sample provider and were not determined by assay-based typing. The prospective study material was composed of cDNA or gDNA derived from T cells, B-cell-depleted T cells, or PBMCs. Sample metadata almost always included a de-identified subject ID, COVID-19 status, age in years and sex. Subjects who had been exposed to COVID-19, were actively infected with it, or had recovered from it provided the deeply sampled blood TCRbeta repertoires that made up the dataset. The repertoires were made available in a free public database intended to serve as a resource for research on the immune response to SARS-CoV-2. Broader findings and caveats from the paper: Clinical and demographic metadata were provided uncurated, with the amount varying by source and participant.

Trimming takes 1 base off V and 2 bases off J; junction bases not matched to a gene: 3. Including cysteine and phenylalanine, the CDR3 has 15 amino acids. Solely the CDR3 DNA is kept, with 45 bases framed from the first base. CDR1 and CDR2 are drawn from the germline V gene: SGHVS, FQNEAQ. TCRbeta CDR3 regions were amplified from genomic DNA by means of the immunoSEQ Assay, a bias-controlled multiplex PCR. The authors' pipeline ran thus. The number of nucleated cells in each sample was estimated by amplification of reference gene primers within the assay. To quantify the absolute abundance of each unique TCRbeta CDR3 rearrangement, sequence reads were collapsed and filtered. Productive Simpson clonality was computed per sample as the square root of Simpson's diversity index over productive rearrangements. This is the immuneACCESS table as TCRdb keeps it, with only in-frame sequences that have V and J called. A part of the clones is gone; compared with another copy, unresolved V genes explain less than half, and the rest is unexplained. V and J calls and clone size are copied from that table; D and trimming were computed from the DNA. The sample records 150,000 to 200,000 clones, around 86% of which are singletons. In total, the top ten clones hold less than 3.5% of the sample.

The TCR sequence derives from a man aged 65-85 years with acute or convalescent COVID-19. Recombination joined TRBV7-8 with TRBJ2-7; TRBD2 lines up with 9 middle nucleotides. The sample consisted of peripheral blood. The nucleotide sequence reads TGTGCCAGCAGCTTAGTAGCGGGGGCTCCCTACGAGCAGTACTTC. This is translated as CASSLVAGAPYEQYF.